The 6 T cell receptor beta chains listed next were all sequenced from one sample in a study of T cells in Graves' hyperthyroidism and ophthalmopathy. TCR beta CDR3 region amplification was performed from RNA transcripts. The HTBI primer set drove a first-round RT-PCR of the TCR CDR3. TCRdb independently ran MiXCR on the multiplex PCR reads; one entry per CDR3 protein. Of a few hundred thousand distinct CDR3 sequences listed, less than 15% are singletons. The sample consisted of blood. Source of these receptors: a man aged 25-40 years with Graves' hyperthyroidism that later progressed to Graves' ophthalmopathy.

For this clonotype: A single base separates this from a much larger clone, so it may be a read error. The chain's CDR3 is CSVEAGRSTDTPYF. The CDR3 DNA is TGCAGCGTTGAAGCGGGCAGGTCCACAGATACGCCGTATTTT. The chain couples TRBV29-1 to TRBJ2-3; D remains ambiguous. This CDR3 has 14 amino acids. Germline CDR1 reads SQVTM; CDR2 reads ANQGSEA.

This clonotype was recorded many times. The rearrangement links TRBV6-1 to TRBJ1-1, with D possibly being TRBD1 (6 bases). The CDR3 contains 15 residues. V dropped 6 bases and J dropped 0 bases, with 14 bases sitting between them. Germline V lookup: CDR1 MNHNS, CDR2 SASEGT. The CDR3 region has the DNA TGTGCCAGCAGCCCCCGGGACATCATGAACACTGAAGCTTTCTTT. Its translation: CASSPRDIMNTEAFF.

This clonotype has ten or more counts. The chain joins TRBV5-1 to TRBJ1-1; D may be TRBD1 (5 bases). The CDR3 spans 17 residues. CDR1 is SGHRS, CDR2 YFSETQ, per germline. V was shortened by 3 bases and J by 1 base, with 19 bases between the two germline ends. CDR3 sequence (DNA): TGCGCCAGCAGCTCCTCACAATGGGGGGTCGGGAACACTGAAGCTTTCTTT. Protein product: CASSSSQWGVGNTEAFF.

V and J are TRBV12-5 and TRBJ2-7; D is ambiguous. CDR1 and CDR2 (germline): LGHNT, FRNRAP. This CDR3 is 11 amino acids long. V lost 5 bases, J lost 6 bases, and 8 bases lay in between. The CDR3 loop is CASGLVGEQYF. The DNA for the CDR3 is TGTGCTAGTGGTCTCGTGGGCGAGCAGTACTTC.

The table lists this clonotype with a few counts. This CDR3 is CASSLNRDSLYEQYF. As DNA, the CDR3 is TGTGCCAGCAGCTTAAATAGGGACAGTCTCTACGAGCAGTACTTC. The chain links TRBV7-9 to TRBJ2-7; TRBD1 matches at 7 bases. The CDR3 totals 15 residues. Trimming took 2 bases from V and 3 from J; bases not matched to a gene: 7. Germline-derived CDR1 and CDR2 are SEHNR and FQNEAQ (reference sequence).

This clonotype appeared a few times. The V and J genes are TRBV29-1 and TRBJ2-1, with 8 bases identical to TRBD2. CDR1 and CDR2 (germline): SQVTM, ANQGSEA. The J segment lost 7 bases and the V segment lost 4 bases, leaving 6 bases of the junction unmatched. The CDR3 consists of 13 residues. The DNA of the CDR3 is TGCAGCGTTGTACGGGGGGGGATGAATGAGCAGTTCTTC. It codes for CSVVRGGMNEQFF.